This paragraph covers one T cell receptor beta chain sequence. The antigen remains unidentified. Combining a sample-barcoded 5' primer with a J-beta primer mix, a second PCR ran for roughly 6 to 12 cycles. TCRdb re-called the 5' RACE reads through MiXCR, storing one row per CDR3 protein. There are over a million distinct CDR3 sequences in the sample; 59% occur only once, and about 6.7% lies in the top ten. Trimming shortened V by 0 bases and J by 6 bases, and 12 bases separated the two germline ends. Germline V CDR1 and CDR2: DFQATT, SNEGSKA (reference sequence). The CDR3 runs to 14 residues. This sample is part of a study of blood T cells in healthy people across ages. Whole-study context: Researchers report that template switching captured about one barcoded beta molecule per two T cells. Broader study findings: Long-lived donors carried more naive CD4+ cells and greater diversity than aged donors.

The V and J genes are TRBV20-1 and TRBJ2-1; D gene ambiguous. The receptor was isolated from a man younger than 30 in good health. Sequences were obtained from blood. DNA for the CDR3: TGCAGTGCTAGAGATCCCAAGGCGGCCAATGAGCAGTTCTTC. It is translated as CSARDPKAANEQFF.